The 14 T cell receptor beta chains given below trace back to one sample, sequenced in a study of Ad26.COV2.S vaccination and SARS-CoV-2 variants. The treatment here: approximately 18 received Ad26.COV2.S at low or high dose, single or two shots; several received placebo; per-sample allocation not given. The samples date from day 63 after the first vaccine or placebo injection. Clones were read by immunoSEQ multiplex PCR, and TCRdb kept only the in-frame ones, dropping some. This sample has a few hundred thousand clones; around 86% occur once, and the top ten carry about 3%. This material consisted of peripheral blood, taken in a trial of Ad26.COV2.S vaccine versus placebo. These receptors were taken from a person between 18 and 60 years old who received the Ad26.COV2.S COVID-19 vaccine or a placebo.

The chain combines TRBV7-9 with TRBJ2-7; D not certain. This CDR3 contains 13 residues. CDR1 and CDR2 from the germline V gene are SEHNR and FQNEAQ (reference sequence). With 5 bases removed from V and 5 bases from J, the gap between germline ends came to 13 bases. Here the CDR3 DNA reads TGTGCCAGCAGCCAAGGAGTTCGGGACGAGCAGTACTTC. Its translation is CASSQGVRDEQYF.

This clone was seen a few times. J is TRBJ2-2 and V is TRBV6-1; no reliable D call. The CDR3 is 13 residues long. Germline CDR1 MNHNS, CDR2 SASEGT. Trimming cost V 2 bases and J 7 bases, with 8 bases left between them. CDR3 bases: TGTGCCAGCAGTGAACGGCGCAGCGGGGAGCTGTTTTTT. Its protein product is CASSERRSGELFF.

The V and J genes are TRBV27 and TRBJ1-2; 7 nucleotides line up with TRBD1. Germline V gives CDR1 MNHEY, CDR2 SMNVEV (reference sequence). Germline trimming cut 4 bases from V and 2 bases from J; bases unmatched to any gene: 4. The CDR3 is 14 amino acids. The CDR3 sequence: CASSSATGNYGYTF. DNA of the CDR3: TGTGCCAGCAGTTCCGCGACAGGGAACTATGGCTACACCTTC.

The V call is TRBV7-2, the J call TRBJ2-7, with 12 bases identical to TRBD2. The CDR3 runs 15 residues. CDR1 SGHTA and CDR2 FQGNSA come from the germline V gene. Unmatched junction bases numbered 6, after V lost 3 bases and J lost 6 bases. The CDR3 region has the DNA TGTGCCAGCAGCTTTAGGCTAGCGGGGGGGCGCGAGCAGTACTTC. It encodes CASSFRLAGGREQYF.

This rearrangement joins TRBV30 to TRBJ1-5, with D tentatively TRBD1 (5 bases). Germline V gives CDR1 GTSNPN, CDR2 SVGIG (reference sequence). Trimming removed 0 bases at V and 4 bases at J, with 13 bases between. The CDR3 sequence is 15 residues long. CDR3 in DNA: TGTGCCTGGAGTGTTATGGGCGGGGGTAATCAGCCCCAGCATTTT. It encodes CAWSVMGGGNQPQHF.

The gene calls are TRBV5-4 and TRBJ2-4; TRBD2 aligns across 10 bases. Trimming cost V 5 bases and J 6 bases; bases outside gene matches: 8. The length of the CDR3 is 15 residues. Germline CDR1 and CDR2: SGHNT and YYREEE (reference sequence). DNA of the CDR3: TGTGCCAGCAGAAGTGGACTAGCGGAACGAAACATTCAGTACTTC. As protein: CASRSGLAERNIQYF.

The chain uses TRBV6-2 or TRBV6-3 and TRBJ1-2; D possibly corresponds to TRBD1 (6 bases). V lost 2 bases and J lost 7, with 11 bases in between. This CDR3 contains 13 residues. The V gene's germline CDR1 is MNHEY and CDR2 SVGEGT. The CDR3 nucleotides are TGTGCCAGCAGTTACCCACAGGGCTCTGGCTACACCTTC. Translating it yields CASSYPQGSGYTF.

This rearrangement joins TRBV23-1 to TRBJ1-3, with D unclear. TRBV23-1 is given ORF status, its function remaining uncertain. The CDR3 is 16 amino acids. Trimming shortened V by 5 bases and J by 4 bases, and 18 bases separated the two germline ends. The CDR3 nucleotides are TGCGCCAGCAGTGCCCCCTCCGGGGTAGCCGGAAACACCATATATTTT. As protein: CASSAPSGVAGNTIYF.

The chain recombines TRBV5-6 with TRBJ1-1; D ambiguous. V was shortened by 7 bases and J by 1 base, with 17 bases between the two germline ends. CDR1 and CDR2 from the germline V gene are SGHDT and YYEEEE. The CDR3 is 15 residues long. In DNA, the CDR3 is TGTGCCAGCTCCGGACGCCCAGGAGGGAACACTGAAGCTTTCTTT. Translating it yields CASSGRPGGNTEAFF.

DNA for the CDR3: TGTGCCTGGAGTGTAGGGACAGGGAACTCACCCCTCCACTTT. It specifies CAWSVGTGNSPLHF. The rearrangement uses TRBV30 and TRBJ1-6; TRBD1 aligns across 9 bases. The CDR3 loop spans 14 amino acids. CDR1 GTSNPN and CDR2 SVGIG come from the germline V gene (reference sequence). With V trimmed by 0 bases and J by 10 bases, 4 bases remained unmatched.

The chain combines TRBV27 with TRBJ2-3; TRBD1 or TRBD2 may be the D gene (6 bases each). The V and J ends lost 1 base and 6 bases respectively, with 8 bases between them. Germline V gene data show CDR1 as MNHEY and CDR2 as SMNVEV (reference sequence). The CDR3 consists of 13 residues. The CDR3 is CASSLLGGDTQYF. CDR3 nucleotides: TGTGCCAGCAGTTTATTGGGGGGCGATACGCAGTATTTT.

The J gene is TRBJ1-4, the V gene TRBV6-5; 10 bases fit TRBD1. V was clipped by 6 bases and J by 17 bases; unmatched bases: 12. The CDR3 is 13 amino acids. CDR1 and CDR2 (germline): MNHEY, SVGAGI. Here the CDR3 DNA reads TGTGCCAGCAGCCACGTGGACAGGGGGGATATATTTTTT. Translation gives CASSHVDRGDIFF.

This chain connects TRBV24-1 to TRBJ1-2; the D gene is possibly TRBD1 (6 bases). With 7 bases removed from V and 5 bases from J, the gap between germline ends came to 13 bases. In germline, CDR1 is KGHDR, CDR2 SFDVKD. The CDR3 has 13 residues. CDR3 in amino acids: CATSQGRGYGYTF. CDR3 nucleotide sequence: TGTGCCACCAGCCAGGGGCGGGGGTATGGCTACACCTTC.

This clone was observed a single time. The chain links TRBV2 to TRBJ1-1; possible D gene TRBD1, 5 bases. Per the germline V gene, CDR1 is SNHLY and CDR2 is FYNNEI. The CDR3 spans 12 residues. V was shortened by 8 bases and J by 5 bases, with 12 bases between the two germline ends. CDR3 loop: CASRRGGTEAFF. The CDR3 DNA reads as TGTGCCAGCCGGAGGGGTGGTACTGAAGCTTTCTTT.